These T cell receptor beta chains were read from a single sample in a study of T cell responses to AZD1222 COVID-19 vaccine. Data came from immunoSEQ multiplex PCR; TCRdb stores just in-frame clones and leaves some out. The profile shows some 92,000 clones, about 93% of them singletons. The sequences come from peripheral blood, collected on day 0 of MenACWY control vaccination. These receptor sequences come from an adult in good health. Both conserved end residues are part of each CDR3. A D gene is named only where the DNA matches it firmly. The size entry is marked missing in some rows and otherwise reads once, few, many or a size class.

cdr3_length | clone_size | d_call | j_call | v_call | cdr3_nt | cdr3_aa
14 | few | - | TRBJ1-1 | TRBV18 | TGTGCCAGCTCACCACCGTCGGTGAACACTGAAGCTTTCTTT | CASSPPSVNTEAFF
14 | - | - | TRBJ1-6 | TRBV20-1 | TGCAGTGCTAGTGACCCTCACCGGGGTTCACCCCTCCACTTT | CSASDPHRGSPLHF
15 | - | TRBD1 | TRBJ2-1 | TRBV20-1 | TGCAGTGCTAGTCGCGCCGGGACAGGGGACAATGAGCAGTTCTTC | CSASRAGTGDNEQFF
14 | - | - | TRBJ2-1 | TRBV11-1 | TGTGCCAGCAGCTCGCCGGGGAAGGGCAATGAGCAGTTCTTC | CASSSPGKGNEQFF
15 | - | - | TRBJ2-7 | TRBV5-1 | TGCGCCAGCAGCTTGCTAGGTGGCGGGACCTACGAGCAGTACTTC | CASSLLGGGTYEQYF
15 | - | - | TRBJ1-1 | TRBV4-1 | TGCGCCAGCAGCCAAGATAACAGGATGAACACTGAAGCTTTCTTT | CASSQDNRMNTEAFF
13 | - | - | TRBJ2-2 | TRBV10-1 | TGCGCCAGCAGTTGGGGGATCGGCGGGGAGCTGTTTTTT | CASSWGIGGELFF
13 | - | - | TRBJ2-3 | TRBV10-3 | TGTGCCATCTCACAGACTAGCACAGATACGCAGTATTTT | CAISQTSTDTQYF
14 | - | TRBD1 | TRBJ1-1 | TRBV28 | TGTGCCAGCAGGGACAGGCGAGTGGACACTGAAGCTTTCTTT | CASRDRRVDTEAFF
13 | - | - | TRBJ2-3 | TRBV18 | TGTGCCAGCTCCCCTGAAAACTCAGATACGCAGTATTTT | CASSPENSDTQYF
13 | once | - | TRBJ1-5 | TRBV12-3/TRBV12-4 | TGTGCCAGCACCTTTAGGTCCAATCAGCCCCAGCATTTT | CASTFRSNQPQHF
13 | - | - | TRBJ1-2 | TRBV28 | TGTGCCAGCAGCTTGAACGGGCTGAGGGGCTACACCTTC | CASSLNGLRGYTF
15 | few | TRBD2 | TRBJ2-5 | TRBV28 | TGTGCCAGCAGTTTCCCAGCGGGGAGCCAAGAGACCCAGTACTTC | CASSFPAGSQETQYF
13 | - | - | TRBJ1-1 | TRBV5-4 | TGTGCCAGCAGCTTGGGTTCGAACACTGAAGCTTTCTTT | CASSLGSNTEAFF
16 | - | - | TRBJ1-3 | TRBV28 | TGTGCCAGCAGCTCCGACATCTTGGACTCTGGAAACACCATATATTTT | CASSSDILDSGNTIYF
13 | - | - | TRBJ2-7 | TRBV6-5 | TGTGCCAGCAGTTACCGGGAGACTTACGAGCAGTACTTC | CASSYRETYEQYF
15 | - | - | TRBJ1-1 | TRBV23-1 | TGCGCCAGCAGTCAATCGCGGGGTAGGGACACTGAAGCTTTCTTT | CASSQSRGRDTEAFF
16 | - | - | TRBJ1-4 | TRBV18 | TGTGCCAGCTCACCCACCATACAGGGAGGAGAAGAAAAACTGTTTTTT | CASSPTIQGGEEKLFF
13 | - | - | TRBJ2-5 | TRBV3-1/TRBV3-2 | TGTGCCAGCAGCCAAGGAAGACTGGAGACCCAGTACTTC | CASSQGRLETQYF
14 | - | - | TRBJ2-1 | TRBV3-1/TRBV3-2 | TGTGCCAGCAGCCAAGATTTGGCAGCCAATGAGCAGTTCTTC | CASSQDLAANEQFF
15 | few | TRBD1 | TRBJ2-7 | TRBV5-1 | TGCGCCAGCAGCCCCGGGACAGGGAGAACCTACGAGCAGTACTTC | CASSPGTGRTYEQYF
16 | - | TRBD1 | TRBJ2-7 | TRBV18 | TGTGCCAGCTCACCACCGATGGGACAGGGGGCTGACGAGCAGTACTTC | CASSPPMGQGADEQYF
16 | - | - | TRBJ1-5 | TRBV7-9 | TGTGCCACCAGCCTCGGGGGCCCAAGATCCAATCAGCCCCAGCATTTT | CATSLGGPRSNQPQHF
14 | - | TRBD2 | TRBJ2-7 | TRBV7-9 | TGTGCCAGCAGCTTAGGCGACGTCCGGGGGGTGCAGTACTTC | CASSLGDVRGVQYF
13 | - | - | TRBJ2-3 | TRBV6-1 | TGTGCCAGCAGTGAAGCGCAGGCAGATACGCAGTATTTT | CASSEAQADTQYF
15 | - | TRBD2 | TRBJ2-1 | TRBV2 | TGTGCCAGCAGCGATTTGGCGGGAGGTGGCGATGAGCAGTTCTTC | CASSDLAGGGDEQFF
16 | - | - | TRBJ1-5 | TRBV3-1/TRBV3-2 | TGTGCCAGCAGCCAAGATAACTCCGGCGGCAATCAGCCCCAGCATTTT | CASSQDNSGGNQPQHF
13 | - | - | TRBJ1-1 | TRBV6-5 | TGTGCCAGCAGGGCGGTGAGGGTCACTGAAGCTTTCTTT | CASRAVRVTEAFF
15 | - | - | TRBJ2-7 | TRBV7-8 | TGTGCCAGCAGCTTAAGATCGGACAGAGCCTACGAGCAGTACTTC | CASSLRSDRAYEQYF
14 | - | - | TRBJ2-3 | TRBV5-6 | TGTGCCAGCAGTACCCGACTTTACACAGATACGCAGTATTTT | CASSTRLYTDTQYF
16 | - | TRBD1 | TRBJ2-3 | TRBV5-1 | TGCGCCAGCAGCTCCGGGACAGGGTCCGGCACAGATACGCAGTATTTT | CASSSGTGSGTDTQYF
16 | once | TRBD2 | TRBJ2-1 | TRBV24-1 | TGTGCCACCAGTGCCCTTAGCGGGAGCTCCTACAATGAGCAGTTCTTC | CATSALSGSSYNEQFF
13 | - | TRBD1 | TRBJ2-7 | TRBV6-5 | TGTGCCACCCGGACGACAGGGTCGGGCGAGCAGTACTTC | CATRTTGSGEQYF
15 | once | TRBD1 | TRBJ2-1 | TRBV4-3 | TGCGCCAGCTGCCCCCGGGACAGCCGTTTTGGTGGGCAGTTCTTC | CASCPRDSRFGGQFF
17 | - | TRBD2 | TRBJ2-5 | TRBV9 | TGTGCCAGCAGCGTAGGAGGGACTAGCGGGAGTCGAGAGACCCAGTACTTC | CASSVGGTSGSRETQYF
16 | once | TRBD2 | TRBJ2-3 | TRBV11-2 | TGTGCCAGCAGCTTAGGAGCGGGGGGGCTCACAGATACGCAGTATTTT | CASSLGAGGLTDTQYF
15 | - | TRBD1 | TRBJ1-1 | TRBV28 | TGTGCCAGCAGTTTTAGGGACAGGGGGCCTACTGAAGCTTTCTTT | CASSFRDRGPTEAFF
16 | - | - | TRBJ2-1 | TRBV6-6 | TGTGCCAGCAGTTACTCGACGGGAGTAAGTGTTCATGAGCAGTTCTTC | CASSYSTGVSVHEQFF
16 | - | TRBD2 | TRBJ2-7 | TRBV6-5 | TGTGCCAGCAGTTCCAGACTAGCGGGGGGACGTTACGAGCAGTACTTC | CASSSRLAGGRYEQYF
13 | few | - | TRBJ1-2 | TRBV24-1 | TGTGCCACCAGTGACCGCCTCGGGGATGGCTACACCTTC | CATSDRLGDGYTF
14 | - | - | TRBJ2-5 | TRBV28 | TGTGCCAGCAGTTTAATGGGGTATGACGAGACCCAGTACTTC | CASSLMGYDETQYF
14 | - | TRBD1 | TRBJ1-5 | TRBV19 | TGTGCCAGTAGTCCGGACAGGGGGAATCAGCCCCAGCATTTT | CASSPDRGNQPQHF
14 | - | TRBD1 | TRBJ2-7 | TRBV28 | TGTGCCAGCAGTTCGACAGGGGGGAACTACGAGCAGTACTTC | CASSSTGGNYEQYF
13 | - | TRBD1 | TRBJ1-4 | TRBV29-1 | TGCAGCGCCACAGGGGGCCCTAATGAAAAACTGTTTTTT | CSATGGPNEKLFF
15 | - | - | TRBJ1-1 | TRBV5-1 | TGCGCCAGCAGCCTGGGAGCGGCCAGAGCAACTGAAGCTTTCTTT | CASSLGAARATEAFF
11 | - | - | TRBJ1-1 | TRBV4-1 | TGCGCCAGCAGCCAAGGATTCGAAGCTTTCTTT | CASSQGFEAFF
15 | - | - | TRBJ2-2 | TRBV19 | TGTGCCAGTACCTCCGGGACACAGAACACCGGGGAGCTGTTTTTT | CASTSGTQNTGELFF
12 | - | - | TRBJ2-1 | TRBV6-2/TRBV6-3 | TGTGCCAGCAGTTACCTCGGGTTTGAGCAGTTCTTC | CASSYLGFEQFF
16 | - | - | TRBJ1-5 | TRBV16 | TGTGCCAGCAGCCAATCCACGAACCGGGACAATCAGCCCCAGCATTTT | CASSQSTNRDNQPQHF
12 | once | - | TRBJ1-3 | TRBV7-2 | TGTGCCAGCAGCGCCCGTGGAAACACCATATATTTT | CASSARGNTIYF
14 | - | - | TRBJ1-1 | TRBV5-1 | TGCGCCAGCAGCCTGGACGGGCAGAACACTGAAGCTTTCTTT | CASSLDGQNTEAFF
14 | - | - | TRBJ1-3 | TRBV7-6 | TGTGCCAGCAGCTTACAGGGTCCTGGAAACACCATATATTTT | CASSLQGPGNTIYF
15 | - | - | TRBJ2-2 | TRBV5-4 | TGTGCCAGCAGCCTGGACTATCCGAACACCGGGGAGCTGTTTTTT | CASSLDYPNTGELFF
16 | once | - | TRBJ1-1 | TRBV6-6 | TGTGCCAGCACCAAACTCATCGGGGGAGGGAACACTGAAGCTTTCTTT | CASTKLIGGGNTEAFF
17 | once | TRBD2 | TRBJ2-7 | TRBV5-1 | TGCGCCAGCAGCTCCCGGTTTCCCGGGGGGAGCTCCTACGAGCAGTACTTC | CASSSRFPGGSSYEQYF
16 | - | TRBD1 | TRBJ2-1 | TRBV24-1 | TGTGCCACCAGTGGGATCGGGACAGGGATTTACAATGAGCAGTTCTTC | CATSGIGTGIYNEQFF
13 | - | - | TRBJ2-3 | TRBV12-3/TRBV12-4 | TGTGCCAGCAGCGAGATGCGGGGAGATACGCAGTATTTT | CASSEMRGDTQYF
14 | - | - | TRBJ1-5 | TRBV7-2 | TGTGCCAGCAGCCCGTTCGGGAGCAATCAGCCCCAGCATTTT | CASSPFGSNQPQHF
14 | - | - | TRBJ2-2 | TRBV19 | TGTGCCAGTAGTATGGTCGAGAACACCGGGGAGCTGTTTTTT | CASSMVENTGELFF
13 | - | - | TRBJ2-4 | TRBV19 | TGTGCCAGCGCGCCACTAGCCAAAAACATTCAGTACTTC | CASAPLAKNIQYF